The 9 T cell receptor beta chains presented below share a single source sample, sequenced in a study of molecular identifiers for immune sequencing clone quantification. TCRdb independently ran MiXCR on the PCR reads; one entry per CDR3 protein. There are approximately 630,000 distinct CDR3 sequences in the sample; about 25% occur only once, and about 0.73% lies in the top ten. Specimen: naive CD8+ T cells from blood, with Jurkat cell RNA spiked in. Subset indicated: FACS-sorted CD8+CD4-CCR7+CD45RA+ naive T cells. The source of these receptors is a human donor in good health. Some libraries in this study had Jurkat cell RNA spiked in.

The genes are TRBV7-8 and TRBJ2-7, with D perhaps TRBD2 (5 bases). Germline CDR1 is SGHVS and CDR2 is FQNEAQ. CDR3 length: 14 residues. V was clipped by 5 bases and J by 4 bases, with 15 bases between them. The CDR3 region has the DNA TGTGCCAGCAGCGGGCTAGAGGGTGCATACGAGCAGTACTTC. This sequence encodes CASSGLEGAYEQYF.

The chain links TRBV4-1 to TRBJ2-7, with D tentatively TRBD2 (6 bases). With 3 bases removed from V and 6 bases from J, the gap between germline ends came to 18 bases. The germline V gene has CDR1 MGHRA and CDR2 YSYEKL. CDR3 length: 15 amino acids. The DNA of the CDR3 is TGCGCCAGCAGCCAGGGGCCCGGGGGAGTGGCCGAGCAGTACTTC. Encoded protein: CASSQGPGGVAEQYF.

As for this clonotype: A much larger clone is a single base away; this may be a read error. V usage is TRBV7-9 and J usage is TRBJ2-7, with D possibly being TRBD2 (7 bases). CDR3 length: 15 amino acids. CDR1 and CDR2 (germline): SEHNR, FQNEAQ (reference sequence). The CDR3 DNA follows: TGTGTCAGCAGCCAGCACAGGGAGGGAGCCTACGAGCAGTACTTC. Its protein is CVSSQHREGAYEQYF.

This clonotype was seen ten or more times. J is TRBJ2-5 and V is TRBV2; D is ambiguous. There are 13 residues in the CDR3. Germline V gene lookup returns CDR1 SNHLY and CDR2 FYNNEI. Deletions cut 8 bases from V and 0 bases from J, with 10 bases between. In DNA form, the CDR3 reads TGTGCCAGCGATCTTACAGACCAAGAGACCCAGTACTTC. As protein: CASDLTDQETQYF.

This clonotype showed up many times. The chain recombines TRBV12-3 or TRBV12-4 with TRBJ2-1, with 10 bases aligning to TRBD1. The CDR3 covers 15 residues. The V gene end was trimmed by 6 bases and the J gene end by 5 bases; junction bases not matched to a gene: 7. CDR3 sequence: CASRASGTGDNEQFF. CDR3 in DNA: TGTGCCAGCAGAGCCTCCGGGACAGGGGACAATGAGCAGTTCTTC.

This clonotype has just a few counts. This chain links TRBV19 with TRBJ2-3; D is uncertain. The germline V and J ends were trimmed by 2 bases and 2 bases, with 11 bases remaining between them. This CDR3 has 15 amino acids. Germline CDR1 is LNHDA and CDR2 is SQIVND (reference sequence). The DNA of the CDR3 is TGTGCCAGTAGTATACAGACGGCCGACACAGATACGCAGTATTTT. Amino acid sequence: CASSIQTADTDTQYF.

The V call is TRBV19, the J call TRBJ2-7; perhaps D is TRBD1 or TRBD2 (6 bases each). This CDR3 region has 14 residues. The germline V gene encodes CDR1 LNHDA and CDR2 SQIVND (reference sequence). V was cut by 0 bases and J by 3 bases, with 9 bases left in between. The DNA of the CDR3 is TGTGCCAGTAGTATAGAGGGGGGCCTCTACGAGCAGTACTTC. Its translation: CASSIEGGLYEQYF.

The CDR3 nucleotides read TGCGCCAGCAGCTTGGAGACGGGGGCGACCAACACCGGGGAGCTGTTTTTT. It is translated as CASSLETGATNTGELFF. This chain joins TRBV5-1 and TRBJ2-2, with D perhaps TRBD1 or TRBD2 (6 bases each). CDR3 size: 17 residues. Trimming left V 0 bases short and J 2 bases short, with 14 bases between. Germline V gene sequence: CDR1 SGHRS, CDR2 YFSETQ.

CDR3 DNA sequence: TGTGCCAGCAGCTGCGACAGGGGCACCGGGGAGCTGTTTTTT. Residues: CASSCDRGTGELFF. This sequence joins TRBV13 and TRBJ2-2; 8 bases match TRBD1. V was clipped by 4 bases and J by 4 bases; unmatched bases: 2. CDR1 and CDR2 from the germline V gene are PRHDT and FYEKMQ (reference sequence). The CDR3 is 14 amino acids. The whole variable domain, filled in from reference TRBV13 and TRBJ2-2, reads AAGVIQSPRHLIKEKRETATLKCYPIPRHDTVYWYQQGPGQDPQFLISFYEKMQSDKGSIPDRFSAQQFSDYHSELNMSSLELGDSALYFCASSCDRGTGELFFGEGSRLTVL.